These 30 T cell receptor beta chains came from one sample sequenced in a study of brain T cells in children with intractable seizures. TCRdb keeps only in-frame clones here, not all; method: immunoSEQ multiplex PCR. The table lists about 340,000 clones, 93% of them singletons. Stated time point: blood from clinic visit 5 months post-surgery; TSC patient then seizure free. The sequenced sample was peripheral blood, obtained roughly 5 months after surgery. The origin of the receptors is a boy younger than two with tuberous sclerosis and intractable seizures.

The CDR3 loop reads CASSRIWEGTNTEAFF. The CDR3 nucleotides are TGCGCCAGCAGTCGTATCTGGGAGGGAACGAACACTGAAGCTTTCTTT. V usage is TRBV23-1 and J usage is TRBJ1-1; D not certain. TRBV23-1 is marked as an open reading frame, function uncertain. The CDR3 spans 16 residues. The V gene lost 4 bases and the J gene lost 1 base, with 16 bases spanning the gap.

The sample holds one count of this clone. The chain uses TRBV6-5 and TRBJ2-3; D gene unclear. Germline lookup yields CDR1 MNHEY and CDR2 SVGAGI. Trimming cost V 4 bases and J 0 bases, with 11 bases left between them. The CDR3 is 15 amino acids. For the CDR3, the DNA is TGTGCCAGCAGTTCGGCCTTCTCAAGCACAGATACGCAGTATTTT. Translated: CASSSAFSSTDTQYF.

This chain connects TRBV19 to TRBJ2-7; TRBD1 might be the D (6 bases). Trimming pared 3 bases from V and 4 bases from J, leaving 13 bases between. In germline, CDR1 is LNHDA, CDR2 SQIVND (reference sequence). The CDR3 length is 14 residues. CDR3 nucleotide sequence: TGTGCCAGTAGTATTGGTGGGGGCGGATACGAGCAGTACTTC. Its protein is CASSIGGGGYEQYF.

The chain has TRBV15 and TRBJ1-1; D uncertain. Trimming pared 0 bases from V and 6 bases from J, leaving 11 bases between. Germline V gives CDR1 LNHNV, CDR2 YYDKDF (reference sequence). The CDR3 covers 14 residues. The chain's CDR3 is CATSRDDYWAEAFF. Written as DNA, the CDR3 is TGTGCCACCAGCAGAGATGATTACTGGGCTGAAGCTTTCTTT.

The chain carries TRBV7-9 and TRBJ2-1; TRBD2 matches at 9 bases. Germline CDR1 is SEHNR and CDR2 is FQNEAQ (reference sequence). V was clipped by 2 bases and J by 5 bases; unmatched bases: 7. CDR3 length equals 16 residues. The CDR3 coding sequence is TGTGCCAGCAGCTTATTTGGGGGACTAGCCGACAATGAGCAGTTCTTC. Amino acids: CASSLFGGLADNEQFF.

The J gene is TRBJ2-7, the V gene TRBV12-3 or TRBV12-4, with D maybe TRBD2 (6 bases). The ends were cut back, 6 bases at V and 6 bases at J, with 15 bases in the middle. The CDR3 runs to 13 residues. This chain's CDR3 is CASSRTGRSEQYF. DNA for the CDR3: TGTGCCAGCAGCCGGACGGGGAGGAGCGAGCAGTACTTC.

The chain uses TRBV4-1 and TRBJ1-5; 8 bases fit TRBD1. There are 17 residues in the CDR3. The germline V gene has CDR1 MGHRA and CDR2 YSYEKL. V dropped 0 bases and J dropped 6; count of bases not matched to a gene: 10. CDR3 sequence reads: CASSQDTEDRVGQPQHF. The CDR3 coding sequence is TGCGCCAGCAGCCAAGACACAGAGGACAGGGTGGGTCAGCCCCAGCATTTT.

This sequence joins TRBV30 and TRBJ2-7, with TRBD2 as a possible D gene (6 bases). The V end lost 4 bases, the J end lost 10 bases, and 11 bases lay between the germline ends. Germline V lookup: CDR1 GTSNPN, CDR2 SVGIG (reference sequence). The CDR3 is 10 amino acids. The CDR3 protein is CAWMGGRQYF. CDR3 bases: TGTGCCTGGATGGGGGGACGTCAGTACTTC.

This chain uses TRBV30 with TRBJ1-3; 8 nucleotides align to TRBD1. With V trimmed by 8 bases and J by 0 bases, 3 bases remained unmatched. In germline, CDR1 is GTSNPN, CDR2 SVGIG (reference sequence). The CDR3 covers 13 residues. This CDR3 reads CAGDRGSGNTIYF. For the CDR3, the DNA is TGTGCCGGTGACAGGGGCTCTGGAAACACCATATATTTT.

The chain couples TRBV5-1 to TRBJ1-3, with TRBD1 identical over 8 bases. Unmatched junction bases numbered 8, after V lost 4 bases and J lost 2 bases. The CDR3 is made up of 16 amino acids. Germline values: CDR1 SGHRS, CDR2 YFSETQ. The CDR3 DNA reads as TGCGCCAGCAGCAAGGGACAGGCCCTCGCTGGAAACACCATATATTTT. Amino acid sequence: CASSKGQALAGNTIYF. Supplemented by reference TRBV5-1 and TRBJ1-3, the full variable domain reads KAGVTQTPRYLIKTRGQQVTLSCSPISGHRSVSWYQQTPGQGLQFLFEYFSETQRNKGNFPGRFSGRQFSNSRSEMNVSTLELGDSALYLCASSKGQALAGNTIYFGEGSWLTVV.

This chain joins TRBV9 and TRBJ1-6; tentatively, D is TRBD1 (6 bases). CDR1 and CDR2 (germline): SGDLS, YYNGEE. Trimming removed 0 bases at V and 11 bases at J, with 18 bases between. CDR3 size: 16 residues. CDR3 DNA sequence: TGTGCCAGCAGCGTAGGGGCCGGGGGCCTAGGGCCACCCCTCCACTTT. Translating gives CASSVGAGGLGPPLHF.

This clone was detected once. This rearrangement joins TRBV7-3 to TRBJ2-7, with 7 nucleotides matching TRBD1. This CDR3 comprises 14 residues. Per the germline V gene, CDR1 is SGHTA and CDR2 is FQGTGA. V was clipped by 4 bases and J by 0 bases; unmatched bases: 3. CDR3 protein: CASSSTGTSYEQYF. The CDR3 region has the DNA TGTGCCAGCAGCTCGACAGGGACCTCCTACGAGCAGTACTTC.

V gene TRBV30 combines with J gene TRBJ1-1, with TRBD1 matching over 11 bases. Trimming cost V 4 bases and J 7 bases; bases outside gene matches: 11. Germline V gene sequence: CDR1 GTSNPN, CDR2 SVGIG (reference sequence). The CDR3 has 15 amino acids. CDR3 protein: CAWIEIWTGGIEAFF. In DNA form, the CDR3 reads TGTGCCTGGATCGAAATCTGGACAGGGGGCATTGAAGCTTTCTTT.

The chain carries TRBV5-1 and TRBJ2-1; D could derive from TRBD1 or TRBD2 (6 bases each). The CDR3 contains 13 residues. V was shortened by 2 bases and J by 10 bases, with 13 bases between the two germline ends. The germline V gene has CDR1 SGHRS and CDR2 YFSETQ. For the CDR3, the DNA is TGCGCCAGCAGCTTCGGGGGCGTCAGAGAGCAGTTCTTC. This encodes CASSFGGVREQFF. The full variable domain, completed using reference TRBV5-1 and TRBJ2-1, is KAGVTQTPRYLIKTRGQQVTLSCSPISGHRSVSWYQQTPGQGLQFLFEYFSETQRNKGNFPGRFSGRQFSNSRSEMNVSTLELGDSALYLCASSFGGVREQFFGPGTRLTVL.

V gene TRBV13 combines with J gene TRBJ2-2; 7 bases agree with TRBD1. Looked up from germline, CDR1 is PRHDT and CDR2 is FYEKMQ (reference sequence). This CDR3 contains 16 residues. J lost 7 bases, V lost 5 bases, and 13 bases had no gene match. The chain's CDR3 is CASSENRGSGDGELFF. CDR3 DNA: TGTGCCAGCAGCGAAAACAGGGGAAGTGGTGACGGGGAGCTGTTTTTT.

CDR3 sequence reads: CSASSRGGTSNEQFF. CDR3 bases: TGCAGTGCTAGTTCCAGGGGGGGGACTTCGAATGAGCAGTTCTTC. The chain has TRBV20-1 and TRBJ2-1, with D perhaps assigned TRBD1 or TRBD2 (7 bases each). CDR1 is DFQATT, CDR2 SNEGSKA, per germline (reference sequence). This CDR3 has 15 residues. The V end lost 3 bases, the J end lost 7 bases, and 19 bases lay between the germline ends.

The count of this clone is one. The chain links TRBV6-2 or TRBV6-3 to TRBJ2-7, with unresolved D. The germline V and J ends were trimmed by 2 bases and 3 bases, with 17 bases remaining between them. The CDR3 consists of 16 residues. Per germline, CDR1 MNHEY and CDR2 SVGEGT. The CDR3 DNA follows: TGTGCCAGCAGTTACGAAATTCTTGCCTGGCGCTACGAGCAGTACTTC. Translation: CASSYEILAWRYEQYF.

CDR3 in DNA: TGTGCCAGCAGTGATCCCGTACAAGAGACCCAGTACTTC. It encodes CASSDPVQETQYF. V usage is TRBV6-1 and J usage is TRBJ2-5; D not certain. Germline CDR1 is MNHNS and CDR2 is SASEGT. Trimming left V 3 bases short and J 2 bases short, with 7 bases between. This CDR3 has 13 residues.

The chain employs TRBV7-3 and TRBJ1-6; 7 bases fit TRBD1. CDR1 and CDR2 (germline): SGHTA, FQGTGA. V was pared by 0 bases and J by 8 bases, with 1 base of the junction left unmatched. The length of the CDR3 is 14 residues. The CDR3 sequence: CASSLTGGDSPLHF. The CDR3, as DNA: TGTGCCAGCAGCTTAACAGGGGGCGATTCACCCCTCCACTTT.

DNA of the CDR3: TGTGCCAGCAGCTTAGTCGGACTAGCGGGCGGGGAGCTGTTTTTT. Translating gives CASSLVGLAGGELFF. The chain employs TRBV7-9 and TRBJ2-2, with TRBD2 matching 11 bases. Per the germline V gene, CDR1 is SEHNR and CDR2 is FQNEAQ (reference sequence). J lost 7 bases, V lost 1 base, and 2 bases had no gene match. The CDR3 has 15 amino acids.

The gene calls are TRBV15 and TRBJ2-4; weak D call: TRBD2 (5 bases). Germline loops: CDR1 LNHNV, CDR2 YYDKDF (reference sequence). The CDR3 length is 17 residues. Trimming pared 1 base from V and 4 bases from J, leaving 17 bases between. CDR3: CATSRGPEEWPKNIQYF. CDR3 nucleotide sequence: TGTGCCACCAGCAGAGGGCCGGAGGAATGGCCAAAAAACATTCAGTACTTC.

The rearrangement uses TRBV30 and TRBJ1-2; TRBD1 matches at 8 bases. In germline, CDR1 is GTSNPN, CDR2 SVGIG (reference sequence). The CDR3 spans 13 residues. The ends lost 1 base at V and 8 bases at J; junction bases unmatched: 6. CDR3 sequence: CAWSGTGLGGYTF. CDR3 bases: TGTGCCTGGAGTGGGACAGGGCTAGGGGGCTACACCTTC.

The rearrangement links TRBV11-3 to TRBJ2-7; D possibly uses TRBD1 or TRBD2 (5 bases each). The CDR3 is made up of 13 amino acids. Germline lookup yields CDR1 SGHNT and CDR2 YENEEA. V was clipped by 2 bases and J by 4 bases, with 9 bases between them. The CDR3 region is CASSLRDGYEQYF. The CDR3 coding sequence is TGTGCCAGCAGCTTACGGGACGGGTACGAGCAGTACTTC.

This clone was counted a single time. V and J are TRBV3-1 (or the pseudogene TRBV3-2) and TRBJ2-3; D gene unclear. The V gene lost 4 bases and the J gene lost 6 bases, with 8 bases spanning the gap. CDR1 LGHDT and CDR2 YNNKEL come from the germline V gene (reference sequence). This CDR3 has 12 residues. The CDR3: CASSLSSDTQYF. As DNA, the CDR3 is TGTGCCAGCAGCCTGTCTTCGGATACGCAGTATTTT.

This rearrangement joins TRBV5-4 to TRBJ2-5; 8 nucleotides match TRBD2. The ends lost 2 bases at V and 5 bases at J; junction bases unmatched: 11. This CDR3 comprises 16 residues. The germline V gene encodes CDR1 SGHNT and CDR2 YYREEE (reference sequence). The CDR3 reads CASSLGGSGVRETQYF. In DNA, the CDR3 is TGTGCCAGCAGCTTAGGAGGTAGCGGGGTCAGGGAGACCCAGTACTTC. The variable domain in full, completed from reference TRBV5-4 and TRBJ2-5, reads ETGVTQSPTHLIKTRGQQVTLRCSSQSGHNTVSWYQQALGQGPQFIFQYYREEENGRGNFPPRFSGLQFPNYSSELNVNALELDDSALYLCASSLGGSGVRETQYFGPGTRLLVL.

Concerning this clone: Other DNA sequences from this sample encode an identical CDR3 as well. The rearrangement uses TRBV19 and TRBJ2-7, with D unresolved. Trimming took off 8 bases at V and 0 bases at J, with 8 bases between the two ends. The CDR3 runs 12 residues. Germline assignment: CDR1 LNHDA and CDR2 SQIVND (reference sequence). CDR3 in DNA: TGTGCCAGTCGTGGCCACTCCTACGAGCAGTACTTC. Residues: CASRGHSYEQYF.

In this sample, this clone turned up once. This sequence joins TRBV24-1 and TRBJ1-5; D unclear. Trimming left V 2 bases short and J 3 bases short, with 16 bases between. This CDR3 contains 17 residues. The germline CDR1 and CDR2 sequences are KGHDR and SFDVKD. As DNA, the CDR3 is TGTGCCACCAGTGATTCCCTCGTGGGCTCCATCAATCAGCCCCAGCATTTT. Translated: CATSDSLVGSINQPQHF.

The chain recombines TRBV20-1 with TRBJ2-5, with 7 bases fitting TRBD1. Germline lookup yields CDR1 DFQATT and CDR2 SNEGSKA (reference sequence). The ends lost 6 bases at V and 5 bases at J; junction bases unmatched: 12. The length of the CDR3 is 14 residues. CDR3 DNA: TGCAGTGCGAGTCCGACAGGGCTAAAGGAGACCCAGTACTTC. It specifies CSASPTGLKETQYF.

The chain recombines TRBV3-1 (or the pseudogene TRBV3-2) with TRBJ2-7; no definite D call. Germline CDR1 is LGHDT and CDR2 is YNNKEL (reference sequence). The germline V and J ends were trimmed by 0 bases and 1 base, with 7 bases remaining between them. This CDR3 has 14 residues. DNA of the CDR3: TGTGCCAGCAGCCAAGACCACTCTTCCTACGAGCAGTACTTC. It yields the protein CASSQDHSSYEQYF.

The chain links TRBV6-4 to TRBJ1-6; 7 bases are a match to TRBD1. Germline lookup yields CDR1 MRHNA and CDR2 SNTAGT. The CDR3 sequence is 19 residues long. After removal of 3 bases from V and 1 base from J, the junction contained 12 bases not matched to a gene. The CDR3 nucleotides read TGTGCCAGCAGTGATTGCCAGGGGGTAGGGATATCCTATAATTCACCCCTCCACTTT. Protein sequence: CASSDCQGVGISYNSPLHF.